The present entry profiles one T cell receptor beta chain with its context. The antigen it recognizes is unknown. Each CD8+ T cell subset was flow-sorted in triplicate, and 300,000 to 350,000 cells per subset were placed directly into RLT lysis buffer. To exclude memory contaminants, naive CD8+ T cells were stringently defined as CD45RO-CCR7+CD27+CD95-. Peripheral blood mononuclear cells were isolated from buffy coats using standard density gradient centrifugation. A FACSAria III was used to flow-sort naive CD8+ T cells into CXCR3-negative and CXCR3-positive populations. An RNeasy Mini Kit was used to extract total RNA from the sorted cells. This specimen comes from a study of CXCR3-negative and CXCR3-positive naive CD8 T cells (dated by TCRdb to the late 2010s). Looking at the study overall: About 135 million TRB reads were obtained in total, roughly 1.5 +/- 0.3 million reads per library. Diversity and physicochemical repertoire analyses were performed on about a dozen donors pooled from two independent experiments. For the TRBV-TRBJ cluster analysis, the naive subsets came from about 5 donors, while the memory cells came from 3 donors. Here is what the overall study found, with its caveats: Because CXCR3 expression was partially decreased after cryopreservation, freshly isolated PBMCs were used for most assays. Similar TRBV-TRBJ usage was shown by naive CXCR3-negative and CXCR3-positive cells from the same donor, whereas distinct patterns were shown by memory cells. TRB CDR3s from CXCR3-positive naive cells showed higher hydrophobicity (lower Kidera factor 4), lower energy, and higher strength and volume indices than CXCR3-negative naive cells. Because surface CD5, which has been linked to self-reactivity in mice, was comparable between naive subsets, TCR interaction strength was also inferred from TRB CDR3 physicochemical properties. Repertoire diversity was comparably high in both naive subsets but much lower in memory CD8+ T cells.

The run used a NextSeq 550. The Human TCR Profiling Kit (MiLaboratory) was used to prepare UMI-labeled 5' RACE TRB cDNA libraries. The full amount of extracted RNA was used for cDNA synthesis, and the full amount of resulting cDNA was used for PCR amplification. Libraries were prepared in parallel with an identical number of PCR cycles. The source study handled its data this way. MIGEC and MiXCR extracted about 50,000 +/- 9,200 unique UMI-labeled TRB cDNA molecules per library, requiring at least two reads per UMI. Each library averaged roughly 36,000 +/- 9,600 functional in-frame TRB CDR3 nucleotide clonotypes without stop codons. After downsampling to 5000 UMI-labeled TRB molecules per sample, diversity metrics, including normalized Shannon-Wiener and Chao1, were computed in VDJtools. VDJtools was used to calculate clonotype-size-weighted physicochemical properties of the central five CDR3 residues, namely interaction energy, strength, volume and Kidera factor 4. TCRdb reprocessed the sequencing reads and holds a single record per CDR3 protein sequence, with no DNA. The V and J calls shown here were made by TCRdb, not taken from the authors' results. The table for this sample lists 70,000 to 100,000 distinct CDR3 sequences. Over 1.5% of the sample comes from the top ten.

The sequencing input was naive CXCR3- CD8+ T cells from blood. Sample cell subset or site, as interpreted from the label and publication: CD45RO-CCR7+CD27+CD95- naive CD8+ T cells lacking CXCR3 (TNR3-). This receptor was obtained from a human donor in good health. Some clones in this sample may be carry-over from other donors' samples.

The CDR3 sequence is CASSQDRTLNEAFF. Recombination linked TRBV4-3 to TRBJ1-1; TCRdb designates TRBD1, a call that cannot be tested without DNA. Via the germline V gene, CDR1 is LGHNA and CDR2 YSLEER. The CDR3 goes from the cysteine to the phenylalanine over 14 residues. No DNA accompanies this entry.